Below are 26 T cell receptor beta chains sequenced from a single sample in a study of CD8+CD57+ T cells in acquired aplastic anemia. Template material for TCR beta VDJ and CDR3 profiling consisted of genomic DNA. TCRdb re-called the reads through MiXCR, storing one row per CDR3 protein. The repertoire holds a few hundred thousand distinct CDR3 sequences, with approximately 70% as singletons. The sequencing input was sorted CD4+, CD8+, or CD8+CD57+ T cells (not recorded which) from PBMCs. The source of these receptors is a human donor in good health, serving as a control.

This clonotype has just a few counts. V is TRBV2 and J is TRBJ2-7, with 7 positions matching TRBD1. The length of the CDR3 is 14 residues. The germline gives CDR1 SNHLY, CDR2 FYNNEI. The ends lost 4 bases at V and 3 bases at J; junction bases unmatched: 6. The CDR3 spells CASSVGQGDYEQYF. The CDR3 DNA follows: TGTGCCAGCAGTGTTGGCCAGGGGGACTACGAGCAGTACTTC.

A word on this clonotype: The junction does not match germline at one end; this may be a read error. The chain has TRBV7-2 and TRBJ2-3, with unresolved D. Germline V gives CDR1 SGHTA, CDR2 FQGNSA. The CDR3 sequence is 14 residues long. The CDR3 nucleotides are TGTGCCAGCAGCTTTGAGGTCTACTACGAGCAGTACTTCTTT. It encodes CASSFEVYYEQYFF. The entire variable domain, with the rest obtained from reference TRBV7-2 and TRBJ2-3, is as follows: GAGVSQSPSNKVTEKGKDVELRCDPISGHTALYWYRQSLGQGLEFLIYFQGNSAPDKSGLPSDRFSAERTGGSVSTLTIQRTQQEDSAVYLCASSFEVYYEQYFFGPGTRLTVL.

This clonotype was recorded at least ten times. The chain is built from TRBV12-3 or TRBV12-4 and TRBJ2-2; 7 bases match TRBD1. The CDR3 is made up of 16 amino acids. The ends lost 7 bases at V and 5 bases at J; junction bases unmatched: 13. The CDR3 DNA reads TGTGCCAGCACCCTTCAGGGGGAGAGTAGTACCGGGGAGCTGTTTTTT. Its translation is CASTLQGESSTGELFF.

The V call is TRBV5-1, the J call TRBJ1-1; weak D call: TRBD1 (5 bases). Germline-derived CDR1 and CDR2 are SGHRS and YFSETQ. The V end lost 4 bases, the J end lost 0 bases, and 16 bases lay between the germline ends. This CDR3 spans 16 amino acids. CDR3 amino acids: CASSVGRGGVNTEAFF. CDR3 DNA sequence: TGCGCCAGCAGCGTGGGACGGGGTGGAGTGAACACTGAAGCTTTCTTT. The full variable domain, with the rest looked up from reference TRBV5-1 and TRBJ1-1, is KAGVTQTPRYLIKTRGQQVTLSCSPISGHRSVSWYQQTPGQGLQFLFEYFSETQRNKGNFPGRFSGRQFSNSRSEMNVSTLELGDSALYLCASSVGRGGVNTEAFFGQGTRLTVV.

Notes on this clonotype: Germline is not matched at one junction end, which may reflect a read error. The gene calls are TRBV4-1 and TRBJ2-3; the match to TRBD1 covers 9 bases. CDR3 length: 15 amino acids. Germline V gene lookup returns CDR1 MGHRA and CDR2 YSYEKL. Here the CDR3 DNA reads TGCGCCAGCAGCCAGGGGGACAGGGCAGAAGATGCGCAGTATTTT. Translated: CASSQGDRAEDAQYF.

The chain uses TRBV6-2 or TRBV6-3 and TRBJ1-2; TRBD1 matches 7 bases. Unmatched junction bases numbered 10, after V lost 7 bases and J lost 8 bases. Germline V gene data show CDR1 as MNHEY and CDR2 as SVGEGT. The CDR3 extends over 13 amino acids. CDR3 nucleotide sequence: TGTGCCAGCACCCAGGACAGGCGGGAAGGCTACACCTTC. Amino acids: CASTQDRREGYTF.

The rearrangement joins TRBV19 to TRBJ1-4; TRBD1 agrees at 8 bases. Looked up from germline, CDR1 is LNHDA and CDR2 is SQIVND (reference sequence). The CDR3 has 13 residues. V lost 7 bases, J lost 6 bases, and 4 bases stayed unmatched. The chain's CDR3 is CASTGQGYEKLFF. DNA of the CDR3: TGTGCCAGTACAGGACAGGGCTATGAAAAACTGTTTTTT.

The V call is TRBV9, the J call TRBJ2-7; 10 bases are shared with TRBD2. From germline, CDR1 is SGDLS and CDR2 YYNGEE. CDR3 length equals 15 residues. Trimming took 1 base from V and 4 from J; bases not matched to a gene: 5. The CDR3, as DNA: TGTGCCAGCAGCGTAAGGCCTAGCGGGGGATACGAGCAGTACTTC. Translation: CASSVRPSGGYEQYF.

The chain carries TRBV10-3 and TRBJ1-1; D may be TRBD1 (5 bases). Trimming took off 4 bases at V and 11 bases at J, with 20 bases between the two ends. The CDR3 has 14 residues. Germline loops: CDR1 ENHRY, CDR2 SYGVKD. The CDR3, as DNA: TGTGCCATCAGTGGCGACGGGGGATCCCCTCAGGCTTTCTTT. This encodes CAISGDGGSPQAFF.

This clonotype has just one count. V is TRBV7-9 and J is TRBJ1-2, with no clear D. Germline CDR1 is SEHNR and CDR2 is FQNEAQ (reference sequence). Trimming shortened V by 3 bases and J by 8 bases, and 10 bases separated the two germline ends. This CDR3 spans 12 amino acids. CDR3 sequence (DNA): TGTGCCAGCAGCTTGCGGGTTGACGGCTACACCTTC. It codes for CASSLRVDGYTF.

The chain couples TRBV6-5 to TRBJ1-5, with a possible D match to TRBD1 (6 bases). The V end lost 5 bases, the J end lost 4 bases, and 12 bases lay between the germline ends. Germline-derived CDR1 and CDR2 are MNHEY and SVGAGI. CDR3 size: 14 residues. CDR3 sequence reads: CASSNGQKNQPQHF. CDR3 nucleotide sequence: TGTGCCAGCAGTAATGGACAGAAGAATCAGCCCCAGCATTTT.

The genes are TRBV12-3 or TRBV12-4 and TRBJ2-7; D remains ambiguous. This CDR3 has 14 residues. V was cut by 6 bases and J by 0 bases, with 12 bases left in between. The CDR3 region is CASSPHSSSYEQYF. CDR3 nucleotide sequence: TGTGCCAGCAGCCCTCATTCAAGCTCCTACGAGCAGTACTTC.

The genes are TRBV20-1 and TRBJ2-7; D not certain. Germline V gene lookup returns CDR1 DFQATT and CDR2 SNEGSKA (reference sequence). Trimming stripped 6 bases from V and 11 bases from J, with 20 bases between. The CDR3 is 12 residues long. The CDR3: CSAHRAPCTEYF. CDR3 DNA sequence: TGCAGTGCACATCGCGCACCCTGCACAGAGTACTTC.

This clonotype was seen more than once but under ten times. A single base separates this from a much larger clone, so it may be a read error. The CDR3 does not end in the conserved phenylalanine or tryptophan, so this is likely a read error. The chain carries TRBV7-9 and TRBJ1-1, with TRBD1 identical over 8 bases. J gave up 7 bases and V 6 bases, and 7 bases lay outside the gene matches. The germline CDR1 and CDR2 sequences are SEHNR and FQNEAQ (reference sequence). The CDR3 runs to 13 residues. Here the CDR3 reads CASRKQGESEAFS. CDR3 DNA: TGTGCCAGCAGGAAACAGGGGGAGAGTGAAGCTTTCTCT.

This clonotype has at least ten counts. The gene calls are TRBV6-6 and TRBJ2-2, with 7 bases aligning to TRBD2. The CDR3 is 15 amino acids. Germline V gene sequence: CDR1 MNHNY, CDR2 SVGAGI (reference sequence). The trim removed 5 bases at V and 0 bases at J, leaving 3 bases unmatched. For the CDR3, the DNA is TGTGCCAGCAGTGAGGCGGGGGCGAACACCGGGGAGCTGTTTTTT. Protein product: CASSEAGANTGELFF.

Many counts were recorded for this clonotype. The rearrangement joins TRBV19 to TRBJ1-2, with D possibly being TRBD1 (5 bases). The CDR3 is 14 residues long. V lost 0 bases and J lost 8, with 13 bases in between. The germline CDR1 and CDR2 sequences are LNHDA and SQIVND (reference sequence). The CDR3 DNA is TGTGCCAGTAGTATAGATAAGGGGTTCAGCGGCTACACCTTC. Translation gives CASSIDKGFSGYTF.

In its sample, this clonotype was seen many times. This chain links TRBV6-2 or TRBV6-3 with TRBJ1-5, with no clear D. Germline-derived CDR1 and CDR2 are MNHEY and SVGEGT. CDR3 length: 16 residues. V was pared by 2 bases and J by 4 bases, with 15 bases between. The CDR3 region has the DNA TGTGCCAGCAGTTACGATGGTGAGTCTTGGAATCAGCCCCAGCATTTT. It encodes CASSYDGESWNQPQHF.

Details on this clonotype: Since no conserved phenylalanine or tryptophan closes the CDR3, a read error is the likely cause. The DNA is left out, because the CDR3 cannot be placed on it with certainty; the CDR3 is given as TCRdb lists it. V is TRBV9 and J is TRBJ1-2. Ends included, the CDR3 has 13 residues. Germline V gene sequence: CDR1 SGDLS, CDR2 YYNGEE. Here the CDR3 reads CASSVDSSMEDTL.

In DNA form, the CDR3 reads TGCAGTGCTATTATTAGCGGGACCCACTTTGAAAAACTGTTTTTT. Translated, it gives CSAIISGTHFEKLFF. The genes are TRBV20-1 and TRBJ1-4, with a tentative D call TRBD1 (5 bases). CDR1 is DFQATT, CDR2 SNEGSKA, per germline (reference sequence). CDR3 length: 15 amino acids. V lost 4 bases and J 7 bases, leaving 19 bases between the germline ends.

As regards this clonotype: Likely a read error: the CDR3 ends without its conserved phenylalanine or tryptophan. It is unclear where the CDR3 begins or ends on the DNA, so no DNA is shown, and the CDR3 is as TCRdb lists it. The chain combines TRBV7-6 with TRBJ1-2. The germline V gene has CDR1 SGHVS and CDR2 FNYEAQ. The CDR3 sequence runs 13 residues, both termini included. The chain's CDR3 is CASRLEQADTVTY.

The genes are TRBV6-1 and TRBJ1-2, with 7 bases lining up with TRBD1. Losses at the gene ends were 4 bases for V and 0 bases for J; bases not matched to a gene: 5. Germline CDR1 reads MNHNS; CDR2 reads SASEGT. This CDR3 comprises 15 residues. CDR3 region: CASSASQGANYGYTF. The CDR3 DNA reads TGTGCCAGCAGTGCCTCTCAGGGGGCTAACTATGGCTACACCTTC.

This clonotype occurred many times. V gene TRBV3-1 combines with J gene TRBJ1-6; perhaps TRBD1 as D (5 bases). Trimming took off 4 bases at V and 1 base at J, with 11 bases between the two ends. Germline values: CDR1 LGHDT, CDR2 YNNKEL (reference sequence). The CDR3 has 16 amino acids. CDR3 sequence (DNA): TGTGCCAGCAGCCCAGGGTGGATGTCCTATAATTCACCCCTCCACTTT. This codes for CASSPGWMSYNSPLHF.

Concerning this clonotype: Here the CDR3 omits its conserved ending phenylalanine or tryptophan, so a read error is the likely source. Because the CDR3's place on the DNA is in doubt, the DNA is left out and the CDR3 is given as listed by TCRdb. This chain uses TRBV2 with TRBJ1-4; TRBD1, the table's D call, was not compared with the DNA. Germline V CDR1 and CDR2: SNHLY, FYNNEI. Inclusive of both ends, the CDR3 amounts to 16 amino acids. The CDR3 sequence: CASSADGRYNDEFFGP.

The chain joins TRBV13 to TRBJ1-5, with a possible D match to TRBD1 (5 bases). This CDR3 spans 12 amino acids. Per germline, CDR1 PRHDT and CDR2 FYEKMQ (reference sequence). Trimming pared 7 bases from V and 8 bases from J, leaving 12 bases between. CDR3 loop: CASTRGKEPQHF. CDR3 DNA: TGTGCCAGCACCCGGGGGAAAGAGCCCCAGCATTTT.

This rearrangement joins TRBV20-1 to TRBJ2-7; 11 bases map to TRBD1. Germline V CDR1 and CDR2: DFQATT, SNEGSKA (reference sequence). The junction had 6 bases not matched to a gene; V was cut back by 6 bases and J by 5 bases. This CDR3 is built from 13 residues. The CDR3 region has the DNA TGCAGTGCGACCCGGACAGGGGGCCACGAGCAGTACTTC. Translation: CSATRTGGHEQYF.

Note on this clonotype: This may be a read error, as it is one base from a much larger clone. The chain carries TRBV5-8 and TRBJ2-5; 9 positions match TRBD2. Germline V gene data show CDR1 as SGHTS and CDR2 as YDEGEE. Germline trimming cut 5 bases from V and 4 bases from J; bases unmatched to any gene: 15. CDR3 length: 17 residues. The CDR3 is CASRRGGTSWGGETQYF. In DNA form, the CDR3 reads TGTGCCAGCAGGAGGGGGGGGACTAGCTGGGGCGGAGAGACCCAGTACTTC.